One sample yielded the 32 T cell receptor beta chains listed below, sequenced in a study of blood T cell repertoires in COVID-19. Only in-frame clones appear in the TCRdb table, and some are missing; sequencing was by immunoSEQ multiplex PCR. Among 110,000 to 150,000 clones listed, around 83% were seen once. The specimen sequenced was peripheral blood. These receptors were taken from a man in his 60s with active or convalescent COVID-19.

The rearrangement links TRBV27 to TRBJ2-4; TRBD2 matches 8 bases. V shed 4 bases, J shed 8 bases, and the junction held 7 bases outside the gene matches. This CDR3 region has 14 residues. Germline-derived CDR1 and CDR2 are MNHEY and SMNVEV (reference sequence). The DNA of the CDR3 is TGTGCCAGCAGTTCCTGGACGGGGGGGGACATTCAGTACTTC. This codes for CASSSWTGGDIQYF.

J is TRBJ1-1 and V is TRBV30; D might be TRBD1 (5 bases). The CDR3 contains 12 residues. Looked up from germline, CDR1 is GTSNPN and CDR2 is SVGIG (reference sequence). CDR3: CGVGRDWTEAFF. CDR3 nucleotide sequence: TGTGGGGTGGGGCGCGATTGGACTGAAGCTTTCTTT. Complete variable domain (other parts from reference TRBV30 and TRBJ1-1): SQTIHQWPATLVQPVGSPLSLECTVEGTSNPNLYWYRQAAGRGLQLLFYSVGIGQISSEVPQNLSASRPQDRQFILSSKKLLLSDSGFYLCGVGRDWTEAFFGQGTRLTVV.

This rearrangement joins TRBV11-3 to TRBJ2-7; D is uncertain. The CDR3 runs to 12 residues. With 5 bases removed from V and 5 bases from J, the gap between germline ends came to 10 bases. Germline V lookup: CDR1 SGHNT, CDR2 YENEEA. CDR3 nucleotides: TGTGCCAGCAGCCCGTCGGGTGACGAGCAGTACTTC. It translates to CASSPSGDEQYF.

The chain combines TRBV18 with TRBJ2-2; tentative D call: TRBD1 (5 bases). The CDR3 length is 15 residues. CDR1 and CDR2 from the germline V gene are KGHSH and LQKENI. V was shortened by 3 bases and J by 0 bases, with 8 bases between the two germline ends. The CDR3: CASSPLDTNTGELFF. CDR3 nucleotides: TGTGCCAGCTCACCCCTGGACACGAACACCGGGGAGCTGTTTTTT.

The V gene is TRBV7-2, the J gene TRBJ2-3; no clear D. The length of the CDR3 is 15 residues. Trimming took off 10 bases at V and 1 base at J, with 18 bases between the two ends. Looked up from germline, CDR1 is SGHTA and CDR2 is FQGNSA. Here the CDR3 reads CATRRAPLGTDTQYF. The CDR3 DNA reads TGTGCCACCCGGCGAGCTCCGCTAGGCACAGATACGCAGTATTTT.

A few counts support this clone. The chain uses TRBV29-1 and TRBJ1-1; 7 positions match TRBD1. The CDR3 has 16 residues. Germline V CDR1 and CDR2: SQVTM, ANQGSEA. The V and J ends lost 0 bases and 5 bases, in that order; junction bases with no gene match: 12. The CDR3, as DNA: TGCAGCGTTGAAGATGCGGGAACAGGGGAACTGACTGAAGCTTTCTTT. Protein sequence: CSVEDAGTGELTEAFF.

This chain links TRBV5-4 with TRBJ1-1, with D possibly being TRBD1 (5 bases). This CDR3 has 13 residues. V was pared by 3 bases and J by 0 bases, with 6 bases between. The germline CDR1 and CDR2 sequences are SGHNT and YYREEE (reference sequence). The CDR3 here is CASSWGVNTEAFF. CDR3 sequence (DNA): TGTGCCAGCAGCTGGGGGGTGAACACTGAAGCTTTCTTT. The variable domain in full, completed from reference TRBV5-4 and TRBJ1-1, reads ETGVTQSPTHLIKTRGQQVTLRCSSQSGHNTVSWYQQALGQGPQFIFQYYREEENGRGNFPPRFSGLQFPNYSSELNVNALELDDSALYLCASSWGVNTEAFFGQGTRLTVV.

The rearrangement uses TRBV11-3 and TRBJ2-1, with TRBD2 matching 8 bases. With V trimmed by 4 bases and J by 1 base, 6 bases remained unmatched. The CDR3 sequence is 16 residues long. Germline V gene data show CDR1 as SGHNT and CDR2 as YENEEA. For the CDR3, the DNA is TGTGCCAGCAGCTCCTTCGGGGGGGAATCCTACAATGAGCAGTTCTTC. Protein: CASSSFGGESYNEQFF.

The rearrangement joins TRBV28 to TRBJ1-2, with a tentative D call TRBD1 (5 bases). Germline values: CDR1 MDHEN, CDR2 SYDVKM. V lost 2 bases and J 4 bases, leaving 11 bases between the germline ends. The CDR3 runs 14 residues. In nucleotides, the CDR3 is TGTGCCAGCAGTTTAAGCGACAGAACCTATGGCTACACCTTC. Amino acid sequence: CASSLSDRTYGYTF.

The chain has TRBV20-1 and TRBJ2-1, with 8 bases lining up with TRBD2. CDR1 DFQATT and CDR2 SNEGSKA come from the germline V gene (reference sequence). The CDR3 has 14 residues. Trimming cost V 3 bases and J 9 bases; bases outside gene matches: 10. CDR3 residues: CSASTGTSFGEQFF. In DNA, the CDR3 is TGCAGTGCTAGTACCGGGACTAGTTTTGGTGAGCAGTTCTTC.

The CDR3 DNA reads TGTGCCAGCAGCCCCGGGACTAGCGGGGGGGCGTCCGAGCAGTACTTC. The encoded protein is CASSPGTSGGASEQYF. V and J are TRBV5-4 and TRBJ2-7, with 16 nucleotides matching TRBD2. Germline trimming cut 4 bases from V and 6 bases from J; bases unmatched to any gene: 7. Germline assignment: CDR1 SGHNT and CDR2 YYREEE (reference sequence). The CDR3 has 16 amino acids.

As concerns this clone: A single base separates this from a much larger clone, so it may be a read error. The chain recombines TRBV12-3 or TRBV12-4 with TRBJ1-1; 8 bases align to TRBD1. Trimming at V came to 5 bases and at J to 4 bases, leaving 3 bases not matched to a gene. CDR3 length: 13 residues. CDR3 region: CASSETGATEAFF. For the CDR3, the DNA is TGTGCCAGCAGTGAGACAGGGGCCACTGAAGCTTTCTTT.

V is TRBV5-4 and J is TRBJ2-1; 10 bases match TRBD2. V lost 1 base, J lost 10 bases, and 8 bases stayed unmatched. CDR1 is SGHNT and CDR2 is YYREEE in the germline V gene (reference sequence). The CDR3 runs 15 residues. CDR3: CASSLRPSGGWEQFF. DNA of the CDR3: TGTGCCAGCAGCTTGCGTCCTAGCGGGGGATGGGAGCAGTTCTTC.

This clone has only one observation. V usage is TRBV19 and J usage is TRBJ1-5; TRBD1 is a possible D gene (5 bases). V was trimmed by 5 bases and J by 5 bases, leaving 19 bases between them. CDR1 is LNHDA and CDR2 is SQIVND in the germline V gene (reference sequence). The CDR3 totals 16 residues. Here the CDR3 DNA reads TGTGCCAGTAGTTCGGGTGGGGGGAGCCCCCATCAGCCCCAGCATTTT. It yields the protein CASSSGGGSPHQPQHF.

This clone was observed a few times. The chain has TRBV2 and TRBJ2-1; the match to TRBD2 covers 12 bases. Looked up from germline, CDR1 is SNHLY and CDR2 is FYNNEI. The CDR3 loop spans 15 amino acids. V lost 7 bases to trimming and J lost 7 bases; unmatched junction nucleotides: 8. The CDR3 is CASKLASGGGNEQFF. The CDR3 region has the DNA TGTGCCAGCAAATTGGCTAGCGGGGGGGGAAATGAGCAGTTCTTC.

This clone has a single count. CDR3: CASSSAAQRNTEAFF. Written as DNA, the CDR3 is TGTGCCAGCAGTTCCGCGGCCCAAAGAAACACTGAAGCTTTCTTT. V gene TRBV6-2 or TRBV6-3 combines with J gene TRBJ1-1; the D is unclear. Trimming shortened V by 4 bases and J by 2 bases, and 14 bases separated the two germline ends. This CDR3 has 15 amino acids. The V gene's germline CDR1 is MNHEY and CDR2 SVGEGT.

The rearrangement joins TRBV7-8 to TRBJ2-1, with 8 bases lining up with TRBD2. This CDR3 comprises 16 residues. Germline V gene data show CDR1 as SGHVS and CDR2 as FQNEAQ. Unmatched junction bases numbered 16, after V lost 7 bases and J lost 8 bases. CDR3 DNA sequence: TGTGCCAGCACCCTATCTGGGCCGGGACTAGATTATGAGCAGTTCTTC. Its protein is CASTLSGPGLDYEQFF. Full variable domain (rest looked up from reference TRBV7-8 and TRBJ2-1): GAGVSQSPRYKVAKRGQDVALRCDPISGHVSLFWYQQALGQGPEFLTYFQNEAQLDKSGLPSDRFFAERPEGSVSTLKIQRTQQEDSAVYLCASTLSGPGLDYEQFFGPGTRLTVL.

This chain uses TRBV19 with TRBJ1-6; 9 nucleotides align to TRBD1. The germline CDR1 and CDR2 sequences are LNHDA and SQIVND (reference sequence). The CDR3 runs to 15 residues. V was clipped by 5 bases and J by 7 bases; unmatched bases: 6. The CDR3 region has the DNA TGTGCCAGTAGTTCTCAACAGGGGGCAAATTCACCCCTCCACTTT. Its translation: CASSSQQGANSPLHF.

The chain uses TRBV7-9 and TRBJ2-5; 13 bases match TRBD2. The CDR3 totals 17 residues. Germline CDR1 reads SEHNR; CDR2 reads FQNEAQ (reference sequence). After removal of 7 bases from V and 4 bases from J, the junction contained 12 bases not matched to a gene. The CDR3 is CASTFVPGLAGVETQYF. The CDR3 bases are TGTGCCAGCACCTTCGTTCCCGGACTAGCGGGAGTAGAGACCCAGTACTTC.

The chain uses TRBV2 and TRBJ2-7; 15 bases match TRBD2. This CDR3 is built from 15 residues. V dropped 6 bases and J dropped 3; count of bases not matched to a gene: 3. The germline gives CDR1 SNHLY, CDR2 FYNNEI. In DNA form, the CDR3 reads TGTGCCAGCAGCGGACTAGCGGGGGGGAACTACGAGCAGTACTTC. This translates into CASSGLAGGNYEQYF.

The chain has TRBV27 and TRBJ2-1; TRBD2 matches at 7 bases. The CDR3 length is 14 residues. With 4 bases clipped from V and 3 bases from J, the junction kept 3 bases outside the gene matches. CDR1 is MNHEY and CDR2 is SMNVEV in the germline V gene (reference sequence). The CDR3 bases are TGTGCCAGCAGTTCGACTAGCAGCTACAATGAGCAGTTCTTC. As protein: CASSSTSSYNEQFF.

The gene calls are TRBV5-1 and TRBJ2-2; 11 bases are a match to TRBD2. The CDR3 has 16 residues. Losses at the gene ends were 4 bases for V and 5 bases for J; bases not matched to a gene: 7. CDR1 SGHRS and CDR2 YFSETQ come from the germline V gene. CDR3 region: CASSAPGLAVTGELFF. The DNA for the CDR3 is TGCGCCAGCAGCGCACCGGGACTAGCGGTTACCGGGGAGCTGTTTTTT.

This clone was counted once. This chain's CDR3 is CASSPGTGGTGELFF. The CDR3, as DNA: TGCGCCAGCAGCCCCGGGACAGGGGGCACCGGGGAGCTGTTTTTT. This chain links TRBV5-1 with TRBJ2-2, with 11 bases lining up with TRBD1. Looked up from germline, CDR1 is SGHRS and CDR2 is YFSETQ. The V and J ends lost 4 bases and 4 bases, in that order; junction bases with no gene match: 3. This CDR3 has 15 residues.

The chain couples TRBV10-3 to TRBJ1-5; a possible D gene is TRBD1 (5 bases). Trimming cost V 2 bases and J 6 bases, with 14 bases left between them. The germline CDR1 and CDR2 sequences are ENHRY and SYGVKD. This CDR3 comprises 15 residues. The DNA for the CDR3 is TGTGCCATCAGTGAGATGGGGGACTCAGGTCAGCCCCAGCATTTT. Translation gives CAISEMGDSGQPQHF.

The gene calls are TRBV5-5 and TRBJ2-5; a possible D gene is TRBD2 (7 bases). V was pared by 3 bases and J by 4 bases, with 22 bases between. There are 17 residues in the CDR3. Germline V CDR1 and CDR2: SGHKS, YYEKEE (reference sequence). CDR3 sequence: CASSSQWGGAYGETQYF. The CDR3 DNA follows: TGTGCCAGCAGCTCCCAGTGGGGGGGGGCCTACGGAGAGACCCAGTACTTC.

This clone was recorded a few times. The rearrangement uses TRBV24-1 and TRBJ1-5, with 7 bases that match TRBD1. Per the germline V gene, CDR1 is KGHDR and CDR2 is SFDVKD. The length of the CDR3 is 17 residues. J gave up 6 bases and V 3 bases, and 13 bases lay outside the gene matches. The CDR3 DNA follows: TGTGCCACCAGTGATAACATAGGGACAGAAGCAGGTCAGCCCCAGCATTTT. Amino acid sequence: CATSDNIGTEAGQPQHF.

The V gene is TRBV4-3, the J gene TRBJ1-6; no definite D call. Trimming left V 1 base short and J 3 bases short, with 13 bases between. CDR3 size: 17 residues. Germline lookup yields CDR1 LGHNA and CDR2 YSLEER. The CDR3 is CASSQGNRLDYNSPLHF. The CDR3, as DNA: TGCGCCAGCAGCCAAGGGAACAGATTGGACTATAATTCACCCCTCCACTTT.

This clone was picked up many times. The chain has TRBV6-2 or TRBV6-3 and TRBJ1-1; no clear D. The CDR3 runs 13 residues. Germline assignment: CDR1 MNHEY and CDR2 SVGEGT. Trimming cost V 2 bases and J 1 base, with 5 bases left between them. Written as DNA, the CDR3 is TGTGCCAGCAGTTACAGGAGGAACACTGAAGCTTTCTTT. It translates to CASSYRRNTEAFF.

The V call is TRBV7-8, the J call TRBJ1-1; TRBD1 matches 11 bases. The CDR3 consists of 18 residues. Germline V gives CDR1 SGHVS, CDR2 FQNEAQ. Unmatched junction bases numbered 12, after V lost 5 bases and J lost 1 base. CDR3 in amino acids: CASSRGQGAPSQNTEAFF. The CDR3 region has the DNA TGTGCCAGCAGCCGAGGACAGGGGGCGCCCAGTCAGAACACTGAAGCTTTCTTT.

This clone has a single count. The chain employs TRBV27 and TRBJ2-7; D is ambiguous. CDR1 MNHEY and CDR2 SMNVEV come from the germline V gene (reference sequence). V lost 4 bases and J 2 bases, leaving 12 bases between the germline ends. This CDR3 spans 14 amino acids. The CDR3 nucleotides read TGTGCCAGCAGTTCCTCGACATCCCCCTACGAGCAGTACTTC. Residues: CASSSSTSPYEQYF.

The chain has TRBV19 and TRBJ2-5; no firm D call. This CDR3 spans 14 amino acids. Deletions cut 5 bases from V and 2 bases from J, with 12 bases between. Germline lookup yields CDR1 LNHDA and CDR2 SQIVND (reference sequence). The CDR3 reads CASSLTAPQETQYF. The CDR3 nucleotides read TGTGCCAGTAGTTTAACAGCTCCTCAAGAGACCCAGTACTTC.

The chain joins TRBV5-1 to TRBJ2-1; D might be TRBD2 (6 bases). The CDR3 consists of 17 residues. V lost 3 bases to trimming and J lost 0 bases, with 16 bases between them. The V gene's germline CDR1 is SGHRS and CDR2 YFSETQ. The CDR3 is CASSSRVSGLSYNEQFF. Written as DNA, the CDR3 is TGCGCCAGCAGCTCCAGAGTAAGCGGGCTCTCCTACAATGAGCAGTTCTTC.